Sequencing of this T cell receptor (beta chain) was carried out in a study of blood T cells in healthy people across ages. General study results and limits: Naive CD4+ cell counts and diversity both ran higher in long-lived than in aged donors. It was not known whether donors were CMV positive (a possible confounder of expanded clonotype changes). Researchers report that TCR beta diversity correlated strongly with naive T cell percentage.

PBMCs numbering at least 6 million were isolated per sample. The CDR3 extends over 12 amino acids. Looked up from germline, CDR1 is LGHNA and CDR2 is YSLEER. A second PCR, run for roughly 7 to 12 cycles, used a sample-barcoded 5' primer plus a J-beta primer mix. TCRdb called the 5' RACE reads again in MiXCR, with one record for every CDR3 protein. Of around 800,000 distinct CDR3 sequences detected, approximately 44% appear once; the ten largest clones hold about 21%. This clonotype showed up just a few times. Its antigen is unknown. This chain joins TRBV4-3 and TRBJ2-5; D is ambiguous. The DNA end lines up better with TRBJ2-7; the J call may be wrong. Sequencing was performed on blood. The sequence derives from a man between 60 and 75 years old in good health. The CDR3 bases are TGCGCCAGCAGCCTCTCAGAGTCCGAGCAGTACTTC. Residues: CASSLSESEQYF.